Shown below are 7 T cell receptor beta chains from a single sample sequenced in a study of cytomegalovirus exposure and HLA in healthy donors. Use of 60 Vbeta and 13 Jbeta primers characterized the PCR. TCRdb's table, derived via immunoSEQ multiplex PCR, lists solely in-frame clones and lacks some. The top ten clones hold roughly a sixth of a sample with approximately 38,000 clones, roughly 64% of them seen once. Sequenced input: PBMCs. The receptors derive from a man aged 45-65 years in good health and CMV-seropositive.

The V and J genes are TRBV25-1 and TRBJ2-1; 10 bases map to TRBD1. This CDR3 region has 18 residues. The germline gives CDR1 MGHDK, CDR2 SYGVNS. V shed 5 bases and J 6 bases; nucleotides not matched to a gene: 16. Written as DNA, the CDR3 is TGTGCCAGCAGTCCCTCGAGAGATTTCGGGACAGGGGTCAATGAGCAGTTCTTC. Translating it yields CASSPSRDFGTGVNEQFF.

This clone has a single count. The genes are TRBV6-5 and TRBJ1-6; 10 bases map to TRBD1. V lost 4 bases to trimming and J lost 8 bases; unmatched junction nucleotides: 5. The germline V gene has CDR1 MNHEY and CDR2 SVGAGI. This CDR3 comprises 15 residues. CDR3 sequence reads: CASSWAGTGDSPLHF. The CDR3 DNA reads TGTGCCAGCAGTTGGGCCGGGACAGGGGATTCACCCCTCCACTTT.

The CDR3 DNA reads as TGTGCCAGCAGGCAGGGGGCCCGAGAGACCCAGTACTTC. Translating gives CASRQGARETQYF. The chain couples TRBV25-1 to TRBJ2-5; 8 bases are a match to TRBD1. Germline V gives CDR1 MGHDK, CDR2 SYGVNS. CDR3 length: 13 residues. After removal of 6 bases from V and 4 bases from J, the junction contained 4 bases not matched to a gene. Complete variable domain (other parts from reference TRBV25-1 and TRBJ2-5): EADIYQTPRYLVIGTGKKITLECSQTMGHDKMYWYQQDPGMELHLIHYSYGVNSTEKGDLSSESTVSRIRTEHFPLTLESARPSHTSQYLCASRQGARETQYFGPGTRLLVL.

This chain links TRBV6-5 with TRBJ2-3; no reliable D call. Germline CDR1 MNHEY, CDR2 SVGAGI. The CDR3 loop spans 13 amino acids. V was pared by 5 bases and J by 5 bases, with 11 bases between. The CDR3 reads CASSERPGDTQYF. CDR3 DNA: TGTGCCAGCAGTGAACGACCGGGAGATACGCAGTATTTT.

CDR3 sequence: CASSVGTGGEQYF. The CDR3 DNA follows: TGTGCCAGCAGCGTCGGGACAGGGGGCGAGCAGTACTTC. The genes are TRBV9 and TRBJ2-7; the match to TRBD1 covers 11 bases. The germline CDR1 and CDR2 sequences are SGDLS and YYNGEE. The CDR3 spans 13 residues. Trimming cost V 2 bases and J 6 bases; bases outside gene matches: 1.

The genes are TRBV7-2 and TRBJ1-1, with D unresolved. CDR3 length equals 13 residues. V lost 5 bases to trimming and J lost 4 bases, with 11 bases between them. CDR1 is SGHTA, CDR2 FQGNSA, per germline. The CDR3 nucleotides are TGTGCCAGCAGCCGCCAGGTGAGCACTGAAGCTTTCTTT. It is translated as CASSRQVSTEAFF.

The chain carries TRBV28 and TRBJ1-2; no firm D call. CDR1 is MDHEN and CDR2 is SYDVKM in the germline V gene. CDR3 length: 12 residues. The V end lost 6 bases, the J end lost 0 bases, and 5 bases lay between the germline ends. The CDR3 sequence: CASSLANYGYTF. CDR3 DNA: TGTGCCAGCAGCCTAGCTAACTATGGCTACACCTTC.